A selection of T cell receptor beta chains follows, all from one sample in a study of a mutant IDH1 vaccine in newly diagnosed glioma. The antigens of these receptors remain unknown. Only in-frame clones appear in the TCRdb table, and some are missing; sequencing was by immunoSEQ multiplex PCR. The profile shows some 58,000 clones, roughly 80% of them singletons. The sample was PBMCs, taken from a glioma patient whose treatment included an IDH1 peptide vaccine. The receptors derive from a man in his forties with glioma. Each CDR3 is given with its conserved first and last residue. D genes are given only for firm matches. Expanded clones are given a class, and other clones once, few, many or no size at all.

J gene,clone size,V gene,D gene,CDR3 protein,CDR3 DNA
TRBJ1-4,NA,TRBV5-8,NA,CASSYWAGGEKLFF,TGTGCCAGCAGCTATTGGGCAGGTGGAGAAAAACTGTTTTTT
TRBJ1-3,NA,TRBV29-1,NA,CSVSAAGGNTIYF,TGCAGCGTTTCGGCAGCGGGAGGAAACACCATATATTTT
TRBJ1-5,few,TRBV2,TRBD1,CASSEGRGQSINQPQHF,TGTGCCAGCAGTGAGGGTAGGGGACAGTCCATAAATCAGCCCCAGCATTTT
TRBJ2-4,NA,TRBV2,NA,CASSDGGLAKNIQYF,TGTGCCAGCAGTGACGGCGGCTTAGCCAAAAACATTCAGTACTTC
TRBJ1-2,NA,TRBV7-7,NA,CARPPGRQLTNYGYTF,TGTGCCCGCCCCCCGGGGAGACAGCTAACTAACTATGGCTACACCTTC
TRBJ1-6,once,TRBV5-1,NA,CASSLAGTDSPLHF,TGCGCCAGCAGCTTGGCAGGAACCGATTCACCCCTCCACTTT
TRBJ2-5,once,TRBV9,NA,CASSVALQETQYF,TGTGCCAGCAGCGTAGCCCTCCAAGAGACCCAGTACTTC
TRBJ2-2,NA,TRBV11-2,NA,CASSLGRENTGELFF,TGTGCCAGCAGCTTAGGAAGGGAGAACACCGGGGAGCTGTTTTTT
TRBJ1-6,NA,TRBV6-1,NA,CASSEIPSSYNSPLHF,TGTGCCAGCAGTGAAATCCCGAGCTCCTATAATTCACCCCTCCACTTT
TRBJ2-2,NA,TRBV19,TRBD1,CASSMGQGGNTGELFF,TGTGCCAGTAGTATGGGACAGGGGGGGAACACCGGGGAGCTGTTTTTT
TRBJ2-1,once,TRBV9,NA,CASSVGQGSYNEQFF,TGTGCCAGCAGCGTGGGGCAGGGGTCCTACAATGAGCAGTTCTTC
TRBJ2-7,NA,TRBV15,NA,CATSRAYEGVYEQYF,TGTGCCACCAGCAGAGCATATGAGGGGGTCTACGAGCAGTACTTC
TRBJ1-2,NA,TRBV6-6,NA,CASSYAGTRLRDGYTF,TGTGCCAGCAGTTACGCCGGGACAAGGCTAAGGGATGGCTACACCTTC
TRBJ1-1,NA,TRBV10-3,NA,CAISELGGTRDTEAFF,TGTGCCATCAGTGAGTTGGGGGGCACCCGAGACACTGAAGCTTTCTTT
TRBJ1-5,NA,TRBV6-6,TRBD1,CASSQGPGGGNQPQHF,TGTGCCAGCAGCCAAGGGCCAGGGGGGGGAAATCAGCCCCAGCATTTT
TRBJ2-3,NA,TRBV19,TRBD2,CASSFSGGAVSSTDTQYF,TGTGCCAGTAGTTTTAGCGGGGGGGCCGTTAGTAGCACAGATACGCAGTATTTT
TRBJ2-1,NA,TRBV29-1,NA,CSVFLGGASGNEQFF,TGCAGCGTTTTCCTGGGGGGGGCTTCCGGCAATGAGCAGTTCTTC
TRBJ2-1,NA,TRBV19,TRBD2,CASSSSGRALSSYNEQFF,TGTGCCAGTAGTTCCAGCGGGAGGGCCCTCAGCTCCTACAATGAGCAGTTCTTC
TRBJ2-5,NA,TRBV19,NA,CASSMGAATGAQYF,TGTGCCAGTAGTATGGGGGCGGCCACCGGGGCCCAGTACTTC
TRBJ1-4,NA,TRBV18,NA,CASSPGREVEKLFF,TGTGCCAGCTCACCAGGCAGGGAGGTTGAAAAACTGTTTTTT
TRBJ2-5,NA,TRBV10-2,NA,CASSEGNRVFAETQYF,TGCGCCAGCAGTGAGGGGAACAGGGTATTCGCAGAGACCCAGTACTTC
TRBJ2-5,NA,TRBV6-6,TRBD1,CASSYTGGQETQYF,TGTGCCAGCAGTTACACAGGGGGCCAAGAGACCCAGTACTTC
TRBJ2-7,NA,TRBV4-3,TRBD1,CASSPGTGETYEQYF,TGCGCCAGCAGCCCTGGGACAGGTGAAACCTACGAGCAGTACTTC
TRBJ2-2,NA,TRBV5-1,TRBD2,CASRGEGTGELFF,TGCGCCAGCCGTGGGGAGGGAACCGGGGAGCTGTTTTTT
TRBJ2-7,NA,TRBV29-1,TRBD1,CSVEETRGPYEQYF,TGCAGCGTTGAAGAGACCAGGGGGCCCTACGAGCAGTACTTC
TRBJ2-6,NA,TRBV7-2,NA,CASSHDTTSGANVLTF,TGTGCCAGCAGCCATGACACCACCTCTGGGGCCAACGTCCTGACTTTC
TRBJ2-7,NA,TRBV6-6,TRBD2,CASRATSAFSYEQYF,TGTGCCAGCAGGGCCACTAGCGCCTTCTCCTACGAGCAGTACTTC
TRBJ2-6,NA,TRBV4-3,NA,CASSQPTGPGANVLTF,TGCGCCAGCAGCCAACCCACAGGTCCCGGGGCCAACGTCCTGACTTTC